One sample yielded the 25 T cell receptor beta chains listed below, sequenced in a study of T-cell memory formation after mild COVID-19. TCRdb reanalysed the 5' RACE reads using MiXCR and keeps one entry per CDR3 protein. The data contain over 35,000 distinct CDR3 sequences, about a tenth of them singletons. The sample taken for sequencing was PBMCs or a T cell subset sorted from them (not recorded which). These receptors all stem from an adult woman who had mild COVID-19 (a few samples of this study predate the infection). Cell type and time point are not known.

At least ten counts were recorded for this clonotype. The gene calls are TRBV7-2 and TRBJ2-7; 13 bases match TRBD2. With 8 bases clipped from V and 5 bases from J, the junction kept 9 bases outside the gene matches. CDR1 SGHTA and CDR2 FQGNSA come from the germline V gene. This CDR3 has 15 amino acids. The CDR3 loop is CASRTTSGRADEQYF. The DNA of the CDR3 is TGTGCCAGCCGAACTACTAGCGGGAGGGCCGACGAGCAGTACTTC. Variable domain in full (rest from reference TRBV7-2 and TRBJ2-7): GAGVSQSPSNKVTEKGKDVELRCDPISGHTALYWYRQSLGQGLEFLIYFQGNSAPDKSGLPSDRFSAERTGGSVSTLTIQRTQQEDSAVYLCASRTTSGRADEQYFGPGTRLTVT.

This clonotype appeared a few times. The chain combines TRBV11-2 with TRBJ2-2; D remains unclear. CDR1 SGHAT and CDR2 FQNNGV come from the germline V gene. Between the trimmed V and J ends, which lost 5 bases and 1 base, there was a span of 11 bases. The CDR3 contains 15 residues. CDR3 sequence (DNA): TGTGCCAGCAGCCCATTGTTGGGGAACACCGGGGAGCTGTTTTTT. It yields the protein CASSPLLGNTGELFF.

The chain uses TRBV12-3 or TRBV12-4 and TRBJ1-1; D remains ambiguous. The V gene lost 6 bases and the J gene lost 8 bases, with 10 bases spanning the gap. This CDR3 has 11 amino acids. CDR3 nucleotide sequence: TGTGCCAGCAGAAAAGAAGTGGAAGCTTTCTTT. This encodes CASRKEVEAFF.

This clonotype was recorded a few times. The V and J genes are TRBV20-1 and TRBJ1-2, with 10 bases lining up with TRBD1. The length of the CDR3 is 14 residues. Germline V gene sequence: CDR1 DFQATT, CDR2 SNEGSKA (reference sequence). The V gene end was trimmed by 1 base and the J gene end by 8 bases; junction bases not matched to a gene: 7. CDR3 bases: TGCAGTGCTAGAGGAGGGGACAGGGGTAGAGGCTACACCTTC. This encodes CSARGGDRGRGYTF.

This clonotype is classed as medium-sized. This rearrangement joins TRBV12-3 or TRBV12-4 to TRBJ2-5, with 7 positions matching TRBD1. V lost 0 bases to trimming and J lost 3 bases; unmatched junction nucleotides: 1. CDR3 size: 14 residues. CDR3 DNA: TGTGCCAGCAGTTTAGCGGACAGGAAAGAGACCCAGTACTTC. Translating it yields CASSLADRKETQYF.

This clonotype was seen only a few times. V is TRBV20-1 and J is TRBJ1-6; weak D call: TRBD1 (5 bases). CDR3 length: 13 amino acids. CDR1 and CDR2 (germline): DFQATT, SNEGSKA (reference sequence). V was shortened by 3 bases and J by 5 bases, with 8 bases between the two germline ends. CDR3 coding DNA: TGCAGTGCTAGGGGGGTAAATAATTCACCCCTCCACTTT. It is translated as CSARGVNNSPLHF.

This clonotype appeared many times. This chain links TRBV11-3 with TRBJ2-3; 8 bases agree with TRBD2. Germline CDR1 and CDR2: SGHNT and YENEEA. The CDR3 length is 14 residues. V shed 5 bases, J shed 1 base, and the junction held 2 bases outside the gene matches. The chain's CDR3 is CASSLRGGTDTQYF. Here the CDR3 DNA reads TGTGCCAGCAGCCTGCGGGGGGGCACAGATACGCAGTATTTT.

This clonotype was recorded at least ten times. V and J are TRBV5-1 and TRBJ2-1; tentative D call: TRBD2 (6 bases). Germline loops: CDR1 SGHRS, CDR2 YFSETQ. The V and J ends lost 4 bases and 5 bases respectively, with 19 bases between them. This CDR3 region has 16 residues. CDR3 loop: CASSPVASGRNNEQFF. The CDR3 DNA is TGCGCCAGCAGCCCGGTGGCGAGCGGGCGAAACAATGAGCAGTTCTTC.

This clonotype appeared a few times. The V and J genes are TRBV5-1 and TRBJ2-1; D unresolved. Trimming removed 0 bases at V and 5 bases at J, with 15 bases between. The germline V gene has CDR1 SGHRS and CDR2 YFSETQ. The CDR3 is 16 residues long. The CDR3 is CASSLGVMGGNNEQFF. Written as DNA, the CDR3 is TGCGCCAGCAGCTTGGGCGTCATGGGTGGGAACAATGAGCAGTTCTTC. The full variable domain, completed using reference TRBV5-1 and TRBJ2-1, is KAGVTQTPRYLIKTRGQQVTLSCSPISGHRSVSWYQQTPGQGLQFLFEYFSETQRNKGNFPGRFSGRQFSNSRSEMNVSTLELGDSALYLCASSLGVMGGNNEQFFGPGTRLTVL.

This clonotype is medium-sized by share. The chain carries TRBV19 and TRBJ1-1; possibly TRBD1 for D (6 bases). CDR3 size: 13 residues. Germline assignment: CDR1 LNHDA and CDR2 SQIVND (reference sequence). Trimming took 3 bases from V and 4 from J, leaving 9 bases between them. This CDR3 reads CASSIGGGTEAFF. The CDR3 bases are TGTGCCAGTAGTATCGGAGGGGGCACTGAAGCTTTCTTT.

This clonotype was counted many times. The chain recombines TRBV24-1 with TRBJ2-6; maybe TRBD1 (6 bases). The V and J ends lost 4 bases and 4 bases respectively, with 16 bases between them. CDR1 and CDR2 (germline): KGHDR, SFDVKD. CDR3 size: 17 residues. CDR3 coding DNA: TGTGCCACCAGTGACCGACCGACAGGATCCGGGGCCAACGTCCTGACTTTC. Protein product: CATSDRPTGSGANVLTF.

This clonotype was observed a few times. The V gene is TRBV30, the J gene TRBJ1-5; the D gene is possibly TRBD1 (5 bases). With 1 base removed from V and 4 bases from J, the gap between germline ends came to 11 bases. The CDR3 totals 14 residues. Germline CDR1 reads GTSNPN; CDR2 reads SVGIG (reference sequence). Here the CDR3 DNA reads TGTGCCTGGAGTGGGAGGGGATTAAATCAGCCCCAGCATTTT. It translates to CAWSGRGLNQPQHF.

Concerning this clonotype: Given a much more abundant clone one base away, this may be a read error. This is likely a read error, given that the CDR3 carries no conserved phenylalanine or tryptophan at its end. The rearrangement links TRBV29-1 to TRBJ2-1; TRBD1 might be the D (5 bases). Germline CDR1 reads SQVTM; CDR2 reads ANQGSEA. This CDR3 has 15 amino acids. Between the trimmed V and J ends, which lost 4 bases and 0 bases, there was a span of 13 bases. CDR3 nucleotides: TGCAGCGTTGGGGGCGCAGCCAGCTCCTACAATGAGCAGTTCTTA. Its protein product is CSVGGAASSYNEQFL.

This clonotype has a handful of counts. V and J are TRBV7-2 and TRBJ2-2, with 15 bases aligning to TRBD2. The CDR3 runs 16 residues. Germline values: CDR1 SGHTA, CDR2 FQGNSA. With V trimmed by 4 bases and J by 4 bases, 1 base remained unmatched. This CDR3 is CASSWTSGRATGELFF. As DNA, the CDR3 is TGTGCCAGCAGCTGGACTAGCGGGAGGGCCACCGGGGAGCTGTTTTTT.

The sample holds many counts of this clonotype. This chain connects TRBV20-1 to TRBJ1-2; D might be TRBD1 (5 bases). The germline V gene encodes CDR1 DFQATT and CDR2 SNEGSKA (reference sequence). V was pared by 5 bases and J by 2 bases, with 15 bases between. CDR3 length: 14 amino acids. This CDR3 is CSAGAGGKNYGYTF. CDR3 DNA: TGCAGTGCTGGGGCGGGCGGGAAGAACTATGGCTACACCTTC.

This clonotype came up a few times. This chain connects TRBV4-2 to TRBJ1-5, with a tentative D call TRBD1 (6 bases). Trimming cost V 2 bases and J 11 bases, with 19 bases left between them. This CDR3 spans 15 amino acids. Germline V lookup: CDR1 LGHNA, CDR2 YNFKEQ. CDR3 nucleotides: TGTGCCAGCAGCCAACACGAGAACAGGGAGTCGGCCCAGCATTTT. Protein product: CASSQHENRESAQHF.

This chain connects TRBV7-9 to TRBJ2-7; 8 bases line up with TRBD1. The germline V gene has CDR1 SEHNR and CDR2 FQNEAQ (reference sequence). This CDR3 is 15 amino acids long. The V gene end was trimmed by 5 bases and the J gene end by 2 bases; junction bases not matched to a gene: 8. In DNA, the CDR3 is TGTGCCAGCAGCAAGGACAGGGCAGTGACCTACGAGCAGTACTTC. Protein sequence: CASSKDRAVTYEQYF.

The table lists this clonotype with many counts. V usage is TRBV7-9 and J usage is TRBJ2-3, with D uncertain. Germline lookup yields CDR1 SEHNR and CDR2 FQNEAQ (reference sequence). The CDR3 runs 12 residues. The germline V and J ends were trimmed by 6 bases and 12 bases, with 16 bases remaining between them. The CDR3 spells CASSFAAPPQYF. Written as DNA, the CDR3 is TGTGCCAGCAGTTTCGCCGCTCCCCCTCAGTATTTT.

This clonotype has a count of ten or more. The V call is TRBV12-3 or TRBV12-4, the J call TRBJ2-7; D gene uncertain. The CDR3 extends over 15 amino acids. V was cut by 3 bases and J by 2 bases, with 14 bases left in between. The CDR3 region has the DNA TGTGCCAGCAGTTTCGCTCTGGGCCCGGCCTACGAGCAGTACTTC. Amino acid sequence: CASSFALGPAYEQYF.

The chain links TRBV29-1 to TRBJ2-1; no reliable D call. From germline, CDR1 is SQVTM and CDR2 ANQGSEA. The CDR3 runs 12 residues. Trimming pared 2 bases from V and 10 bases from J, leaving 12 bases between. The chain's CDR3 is CSVEKDGREQFF. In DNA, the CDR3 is TGCAGCGTTGAAAAGGATGGGCGGGAGCAGTTCTTC.

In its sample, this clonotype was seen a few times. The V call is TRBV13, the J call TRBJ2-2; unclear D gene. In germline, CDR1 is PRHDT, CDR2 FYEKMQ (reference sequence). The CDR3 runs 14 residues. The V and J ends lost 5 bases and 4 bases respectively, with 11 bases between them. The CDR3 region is CASSPYHPTGELFF. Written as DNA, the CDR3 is TGTGCCAGCAGCCCGTACCATCCCACCGGGGAGCTGTTTTTT.

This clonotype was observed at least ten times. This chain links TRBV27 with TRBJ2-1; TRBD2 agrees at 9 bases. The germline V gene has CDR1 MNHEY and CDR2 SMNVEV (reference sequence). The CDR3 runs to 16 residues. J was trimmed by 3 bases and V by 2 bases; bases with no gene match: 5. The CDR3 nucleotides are TGTGCCAGCAGTTTAGCAAGCGGGAGGTTCTACAATGAGCAGTTCTTC. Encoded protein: CASSLASGRFYNEQFF.

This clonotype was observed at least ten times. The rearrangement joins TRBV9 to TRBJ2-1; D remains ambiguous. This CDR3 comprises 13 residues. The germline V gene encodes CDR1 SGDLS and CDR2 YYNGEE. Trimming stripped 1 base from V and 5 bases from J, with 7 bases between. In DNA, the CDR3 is TGTGCCAGCAGCGTATACGGAGACAATGAGCAGTTCTTC. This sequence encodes CASSVYGDNEQFF.

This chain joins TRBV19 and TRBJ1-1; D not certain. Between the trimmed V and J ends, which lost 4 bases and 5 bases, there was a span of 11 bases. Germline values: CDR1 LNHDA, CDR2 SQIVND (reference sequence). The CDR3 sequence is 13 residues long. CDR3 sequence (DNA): TGTGCCAGTAGTACAGACCCGAGAACTGAAGCTTTCTTT. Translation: CASSTDPRTEAFF.

This CDR3 reads CASSSRTGNYGYTF. Written as DNA, the CDR3 is TGCGCCAGCAGCTCAAGGACAGGGAACTATGGCTACACCTTC. The chain is built from TRBV5-1 and TRBJ1-2; TRBD1 matches at 8 bases. Trimming at V came to 3 bases and at J to 2 bases, leaving 3 bases not matched to a gene. This CDR3 region has 14 residues. Per germline, CDR1 SGHRS and CDR2 YFSETQ.